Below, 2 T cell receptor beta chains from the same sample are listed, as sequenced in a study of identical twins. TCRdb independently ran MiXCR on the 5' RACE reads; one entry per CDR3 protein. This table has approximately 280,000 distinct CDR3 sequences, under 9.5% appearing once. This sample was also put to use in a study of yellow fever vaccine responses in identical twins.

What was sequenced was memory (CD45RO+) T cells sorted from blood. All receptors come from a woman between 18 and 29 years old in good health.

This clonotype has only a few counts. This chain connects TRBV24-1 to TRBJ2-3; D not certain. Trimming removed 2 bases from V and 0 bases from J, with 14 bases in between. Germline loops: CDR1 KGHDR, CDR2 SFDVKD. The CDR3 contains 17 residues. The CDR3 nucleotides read TGTGCCACCAGTGATTGGGCGACACGTACTAGCACAGATACGCAGTATTTT. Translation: CATSDWATRTSTDTQYF.

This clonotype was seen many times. CDR3 region: CASSPAGGTFGGQYF. In nucleotides, the CDR3 is TGTGCCAGCAGCCCAGCGGGAGGTACCTTTGGCGGGCAGTACTTC. The genes are TRBV3-2 and TRBJ2-7; the D call of TRBD2 is as the table states it, not checked on the DNA. TRBV3-2 counts as a pseudogene. This CDR3 contains 15 residues.